This paragraph covers one TCR beta chain sequence. Its antigen is unknown. Base qualities were left out, and no much larger clone turns up one base away. This sample was included in a study of PD-1 blockade in classical Hodgkin lymphoma (TCRdb year 2020). General notes on the study: Nivolumab dosing was 3 mg/kg intravenously every 2 weeks, continuing until either disease progression or unacceptable toxicity. A peripheral blood immune signature of response to PD-1 blockade in classical Hodgkin lymphoma was defined using TCR beta sequencing and CyTOF. The research as a whole found: Lower diversity was seen in patients whose nivolumab began less than 1 year after ASCT, and these patients were left out of later analyses so that immune reconstitution would not confound the results. Trial patients achieving complete response had baseline diversity similar to newly diagnosed patients, whereas partial responders and progressors had significantly lower diversity. Baseline TCR diversity was reported to be lower in newly diagnosed patients than in healthy donors and to be lower still in relapsed/refractory patients. The study was limited to a single clinical trial cohort, and causes of repertoire differences, possibly disease activity or prior therapy, remained undefined. By C4D1, a significant rise was seen in CD4+ TCR diversity but not in CD8+ TCR diversity (p=0.0027 vs p=0.16), and the rise was most apparent among complete responders (p=0.02).

The label giving this sample's time point can be read as: cycle 4 day 1 (C4D1), after 6 weeks of nivolumab. Every trial patient had relapsed following autologous stem cell transplantation, and prior brentuximab vedotin exposure was what differed among cohorts A, B and C. A Miltenyi CD8+ T cell isolation kit was used for magnetic negative selection to purify CD8+ T cells from thawed PBMCs. The trial cohort was composed of 56 patients with relapsed/refractory classical Hodgkin lymphoma, for whom complete response, partial response or progressive disease was recorded as best overall response. In the multi-cohort phase II CheckMate 205 trial, trial patients received single-agent nivolumab. An independent review committee assessed best overall response by applying the 2007 International Working Group response criteria. Trial PBMCs were collected just before the start of nivolumab (C1D1) and during therapy at cycle 2 day 1 and cycle 4 day 1. Peripheral blood was collected in 8 mL Vacutainer Cell Preparation Tubes, from which PBMCs were isolated by centrifugation and then cryopreserved. Purified CD4+ and CD8+ fractions were prepared only for cases where an additional PBMC sample was available. Magnetically labelled cells were removed on LS columns in a quadroMACS separator, and the flow-through was retained as the purified fraction.

The Qiagen DNeasy kit was used to extract genomic DNA from unsorted PBMCs and from the negatively selected CD4+ and CD8+ fractions. Using primers that anneal to V and J segments, immunoSEQ multiplex PCR amplified the TCR beta CDR3 regions. A synthetic immune receptor repertoire was used to minimize amplification bias, and remaining bias was computationally removed after sequencing. Under the source paper's analysis protocol: Repertoire diversity was quantified as the Shannon entropy index using custom Python scripts. Unsorted, CD4+ and CD8+ repertoires were examined separately, except in combined analyses, for which CD4+ and CD8+ sequences were merged in silico. A clone counted as expanded when the clone's frequency after treatment rose at least 2-fold relative to C1D1, and clones undetected at baseline were given a pseudocount of 0.5. Singleton clones were defined as clones with 0 or 1 copy at C1D1, and non-singleton clones were defined as clones with 2 or more copies. Clones expanded in unsorted samples were labelled as CD4+, CD8+ or unknown by matching protein sequences in sorted samples from the same patient. Diversity changes from C1D1 to C4D1 were tested in paired samples using Wilcoxon tests. In TCRdb, the immuneACCESS table is reduced to in-frame sequences with V and J assigned. These tables do not hold every clone; where another copy was compared, an unresolved V gene accounts for under half, and the others remain unexplained. V and J calls and clone size are as listed in that table; D and trimming were resolved from the DNA. The sample table lists approximately 6,800 clones, 50% to 75% of them with a count of one. The ten largest clones represent around 9.6% of the sample.

The CDR3 numbers 14 residues from cysteine through phenylalanine. CDR3 DNA is the only sequence kept; it has 42 bases, read in frame from the first base. V is cut by 2 bases and J by 8 bases, and the space between the germline ends is 13 bases. In the germline V gene (reference sequence), CDR1 corresponds to MNHEY and CDR2 to SMNVEV. This specimen was CD8+ T cells from blood, taken before the fourth cycle of nivolumab. This TCR was sampled from a human donor with classical Hodgkin lymphoma. The chain is assembled from TRBV27 and TRBJ2-1; the D gene assignment is ambiguous. The CDR3 reads CASSLSGRIDEQFF. In nucleotide form, the sequence is TGTGCCAGCAGTTTAAGTGGTAGGATTGATGAGCAGTTCTTC.